A single sample is the source of the 13 T cell receptor beta chains below, sequenced in a study of T cell responses to AZD1222 COVID-19 vaccine. Generated by immunoSEQ multiplex PCR, the TCRdb table keeps only in-frame clones and is missing some. Of 90,000 to 150,000 clones in the sample, approximately 90% were seen once. Here the sequenced sample was peripheral blood, taken on day 0 of AZD1222 vaccination. Source of these receptors: an adult in good health.

V and J are TRBV18 and TRBJ2-1; D may be TRBD2 (6 bases). CDR3 size: 13 residues. Germline assignment: CDR1 KGHSH and CDR2 LQKENI. V lost 4 bases and J lost 7, with 11 bases in between. As DNA, the CDR3 is TGTGCCAGCTCACGGGGGACTTTAAATGAGCAGTTCTTC. Its protein product is CASSRGTLNEQFF.

The chain recombines TRBV5-4 with TRBJ2-5; perhaps TRBD1 as D (6 bases). This CDR3 has 14 amino acids. V gave up 1 base and J gave up 5 bases, with 12 bases separating them. In germline, CDR1 is SGHNT, CDR2 YYREEE (reference sequence). CDR3 loop: CASSLKGDMETQYF. The CDR3 region has the DNA TGTGCCAGCAGCTTGAAGGGGGACATGGAGACCCAGTACTTC.

The chain couples TRBV14 to TRBJ2-1, with a possible D match to TRBD2 (6 bases). V dropped 6 bases and J dropped 6 bases, with 21 bases sitting between them. CDR3 length: 16 residues. CDR1 is SGHDN, CDR2 FVKESK, per germline. The CDR3 DNA follows: TGTGCCAGCAGACGTACGGGACTCCTGATCGGCAATGAGCAGTTCTTC. This encodes CASRRTGLLIGNEQFF.

J is TRBJ2-7 and V is TRBV5-1, with D possibly matching TRBD1 (6 bases). This CDR3 spans 16 amino acids. V gave up 1 base and J gave up 3 bases, with 17 bases separating them. Germline values: CDR1 SGHRS, CDR2 YFSETQ. CDR3 sequence reads: CASSLFGAQQGYEQYF. Written as DNA, the CDR3 is TGCGCCAGCAGCTTGTTTGGAGCGCAACAGGGCTACGAGCAGTACTTC.

A remark on this clone: Other DNA sequences in the sample encode the same CDR3. CDR3 protein: CASSPPAGGRTEAFF. The CDR3 nucleotides read TGTGCCAGCTCACCACCCGCAGGGGGGAGGACTGAAGCTTTCTTT. V gene TRBV18 combines with J gene TRBJ1-1, with 7 bases fitting TRBD1. CDR1 KGHSH and CDR2 LQKENI come from the germline V gene. Trimming took 0 bases from V and 5 from J; bases not matched to a gene: 6. The CDR3 length is 15 residues.

The chain joins TRBV19 to TRBJ2-1; TRBD1 is a possible D gene (5 bases). V was pared by 3 bases and J by 7 bases, with 16 bases between. The germline gives CDR1 LNHDA, CDR2 SQIVND (reference sequence). The CDR3 covers 15 residues. The CDR3, as DNA: TGTGCCAGTAGTATTATCGTGGCAGGGAAAAATGAGCAGTTCTTC. Protein sequence: CASSIIVAGKNEQFF.

The gene calls are TRBV4-1 and TRBJ2-1, with TRBD2 matching over 9 bases. The V segment lost 5 bases and the J segment 0 bases; nucleotides outside the gene matches: 11. Per the germline V gene, CDR1 is MGHRA and CDR2 is YSYEKL. The CDR3 runs to 18 residues. The CDR3 bases are TGCGCCAGCAGCTCCAGGGGAGGTAGCGGGGGCTCCTACAATGAGCAGTTCTTC. Translated, it gives CASSSRGGSGGSYNEQFF.

This clone was observed a few times. The chain joins TRBV11-2 to TRBJ2-3; 9 bases match TRBD2. This CDR3 is 15 amino acids long. V lost 6 bases and J lost 2; bases outside the gene matches: 6. The germline gives CDR1 SGHAT, CDR2 FQNNGV. The CDR3 sequence: CASRIAGVDTDTQYF. The CDR3 nucleotides read TGTGCCAGCAGGATAGCGGGAGTTGACACAGATACGCAGTATTTT.

V usage is TRBV14 and J usage is TRBJ2-4; D possibly corresponds to TRBD2 (7 bases). Germline CDR1 reads SGHDN; CDR2 reads FVKESK. The CDR3 has 15 amino acids. The V gene lost 4 bases and the J gene lost 3 bases, with 13 bases spanning the gap. The CDR3 DNA is TGTGCCAGCAGCCTGGCGGGGGCCGACAAAAACATTCAGTACTTC. It is translated as CASSLAGADKNIQYF.

This chain links TRBV12-3 or TRBV12-4 with TRBJ1-5; D gene ambiguous. The CDR3 length is 12 residues. Trimming pared 3 bases from V and 5 bases from J, leaving 5 bases between. In DNA form, the CDR3 reads TGTGCCAGCAGTTTTAAGTATCAGCCCCAGCATTTT. Its translation: CASSFKYQPQHF.

The rearrangement links TRBV6-1 to TRBJ2-7; no definite D call. This CDR3 has 13 residues. Per the germline V gene, CDR1 is MNHNS and CDR2 is SASEGT. Trimming took 1 base from V and 3 from J, leaving 7 bases between them. CDR3 in amino acids: CASSEDFLYEQYF. CDR3 bases: TGTGCCAGCAGTGAAGACTTCCTCTACGAGCAGTACTTC.

The chain recombines TRBV28 with TRBJ1-1, with D possibly TRBD1 on 6 matching bases. Germline CDR1 reads MDHEN; CDR2 reads SYDVKM. The length of the CDR3 is 17 residues. The V gene lost 11 bases and the J gene lost 0 bases, with 25 bases spanning the gap. CDR3 residues: CAAVGVGGPDLNTEAFF. The CDR3 coding sequence is TGTGCCGCCGTTGGGGTTGGGGGCCCCGATCTGAACACTGAAGCTTTCTTT.

V is TRBV7-3 and J is TRBJ2-1; D uncertain. CDR1 and CDR2 from the germline V gene are SGHTA and FQGTGA. Trimming stripped 1 base from V and 7 bases from J, with 5 bases between. The CDR3 has 12 residues. In nucleotides, the CDR3 is TGTGCCAGCAGCTTAATGAGAAATGAGCAGTTCTTC. It specifies CASSLMRNEQFF.